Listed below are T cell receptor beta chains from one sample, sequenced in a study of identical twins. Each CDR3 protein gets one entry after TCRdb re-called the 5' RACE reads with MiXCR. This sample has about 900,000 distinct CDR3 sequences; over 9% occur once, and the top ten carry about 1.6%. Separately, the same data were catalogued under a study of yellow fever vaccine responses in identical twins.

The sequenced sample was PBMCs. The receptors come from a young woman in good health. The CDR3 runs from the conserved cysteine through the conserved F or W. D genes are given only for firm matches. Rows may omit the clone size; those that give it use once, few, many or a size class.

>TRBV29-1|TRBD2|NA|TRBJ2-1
TGCAGCGTTGACAGCGGGGGGGCTCAGAATGAGCAGTTCTTC
CSVDSGGAQNEQFF
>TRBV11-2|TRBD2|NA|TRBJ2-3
TGTGCCAGCAGCCGACGCGGGGCGGGAGTGAGCACAGATACGCAGTATTTT
CASSRRGAGVSTDTQYF
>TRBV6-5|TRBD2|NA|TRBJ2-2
TGTGCCAGCAGTTACTCGACAGCGGGGGGGCAATCGGGCACCGGGGAGCTGTTTTTT
CASSYSTAGGQSGTGELFF
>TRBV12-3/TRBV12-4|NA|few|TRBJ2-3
TGTGCCAGCAGTTCCGCCGTGTCCGGTACGCAGTATTTT
CASSSAVSGTQYF
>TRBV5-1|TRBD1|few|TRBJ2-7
TGCGCCAGCAGCTCAGGGACAGCTCCCTACGAGCAGTACTTC
CASSSGTAPYEQYF
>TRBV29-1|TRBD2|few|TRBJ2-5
TGCAGCGTTGAAGGGTCTAGCGGGAGGGAAGAGACCCAGTACTTC
CSVEGSSGREETQYF
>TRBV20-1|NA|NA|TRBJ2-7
TGCAGTGCTACACCCGAGGGTCGTACTTCCTACGAGCAGTACTTC
CSATPEGRTSYEQYF
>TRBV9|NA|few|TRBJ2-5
TGTGCCAGCAGCGTAGCGGCGGGGCGGGGAGAGACCCAGTACTTC
CASSVAAGRGETQYF
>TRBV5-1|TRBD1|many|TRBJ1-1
TGCGCCAGCAGCTTTAAGACAGGGCACACTGAAGCTTTCTTT
CASSFKTGHTEAFF
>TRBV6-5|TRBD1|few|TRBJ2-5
TGTGCCAGCAGTTACTCAAAGACAGGGAAGGAGACCCAGTACTTC
CASSYSKTGKETQYF
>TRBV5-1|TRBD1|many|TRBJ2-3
TGCGCCAGCAGCTTGGGGGACAGGATTAGCGGAGATACGCAGTATTTT
CASSLGDRISGDTQYF
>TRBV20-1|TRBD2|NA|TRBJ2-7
TGCAGTGCCCTAGCGGGGCGCACCTACGAGCAGTACTTC
CSALAGRTYEQYF